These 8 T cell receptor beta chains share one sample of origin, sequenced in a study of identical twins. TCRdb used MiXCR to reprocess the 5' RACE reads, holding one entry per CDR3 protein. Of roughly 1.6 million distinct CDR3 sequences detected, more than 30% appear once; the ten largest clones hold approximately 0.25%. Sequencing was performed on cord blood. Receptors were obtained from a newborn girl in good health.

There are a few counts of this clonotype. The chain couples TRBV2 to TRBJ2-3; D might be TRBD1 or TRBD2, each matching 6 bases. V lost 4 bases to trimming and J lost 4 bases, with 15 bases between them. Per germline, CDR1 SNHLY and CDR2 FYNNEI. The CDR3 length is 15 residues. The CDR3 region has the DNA TGTGCCAGCAGTGGGATTCGGGGGCATGCAGATACGCAGTATTTT. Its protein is CASSGIRGHADTQYF.

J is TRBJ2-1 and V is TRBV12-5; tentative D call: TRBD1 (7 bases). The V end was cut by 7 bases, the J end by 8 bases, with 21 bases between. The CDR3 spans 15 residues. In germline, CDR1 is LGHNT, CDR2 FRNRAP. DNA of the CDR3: TGTGCTAGTGCCTCAGGGGGGACTCTTGACGATGAGCAGTTCTTC. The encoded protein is CASASGGTLDDEQFF.

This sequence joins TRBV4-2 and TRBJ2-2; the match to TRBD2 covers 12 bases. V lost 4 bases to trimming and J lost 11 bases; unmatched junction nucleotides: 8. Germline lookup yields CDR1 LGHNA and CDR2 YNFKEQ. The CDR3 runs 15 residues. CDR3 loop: CASSRGLAGDTELFF. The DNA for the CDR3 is TGTGCCAGCAGCCGGGGACTAGCGGGTGATACTGAGCTGTTTTTT.

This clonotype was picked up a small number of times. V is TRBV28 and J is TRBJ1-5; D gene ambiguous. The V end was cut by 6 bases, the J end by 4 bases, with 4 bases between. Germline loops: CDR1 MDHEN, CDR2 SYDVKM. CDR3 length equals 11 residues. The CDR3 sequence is CASRQNQPQHF. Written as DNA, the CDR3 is TGTGCCAGCAGGCAAAATCAGCCCCAGCATTTT.

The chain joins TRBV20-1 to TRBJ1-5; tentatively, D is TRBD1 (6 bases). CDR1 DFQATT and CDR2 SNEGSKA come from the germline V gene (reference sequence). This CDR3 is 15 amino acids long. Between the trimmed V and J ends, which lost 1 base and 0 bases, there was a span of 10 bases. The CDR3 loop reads CSARAGGPSNQPQHF. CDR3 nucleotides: TGCAGTGCTAGAGCGGGGGGCCCTAGCAATCAGCCCCAGCATTTT.

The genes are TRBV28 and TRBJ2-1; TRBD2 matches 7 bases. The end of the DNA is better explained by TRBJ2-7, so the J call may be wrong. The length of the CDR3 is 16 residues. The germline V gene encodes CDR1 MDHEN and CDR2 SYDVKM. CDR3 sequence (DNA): TGTGCCAGCAGTCCCGGACTAGGAGGGTCCTACAATGAGCAGTACTTC. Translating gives CASSPGLGGSYNEQYF.

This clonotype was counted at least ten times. In nucleotides, the CDR3 is TGTGCCAGCAGTCTAAGACAGGCCAACGAGCAGTACTTC. Protein: CASSLRQANEQYF. The rearrangement joins TRBV27 to TRBJ2-7; D might be TRBD1 (6 bases). This CDR3 is built from 13 residues. CDR1 is MNHEY and CDR2 is SMNVEV in the germline V gene (reference sequence). Trimming took 5 bases from V and 5 from J, leaving 13 bases between them.

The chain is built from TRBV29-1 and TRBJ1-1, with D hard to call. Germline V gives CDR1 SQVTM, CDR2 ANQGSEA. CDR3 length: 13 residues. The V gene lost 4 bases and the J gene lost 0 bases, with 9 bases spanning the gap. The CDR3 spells CSVAPSMNTEAFF. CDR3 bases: TGCAGCGTTGCCCCGTCCATGAACACTGAAGCTTTCTTT.